Listed below are T cell receptor beta chains from one sample, sequenced in a study of blood T cells in healthy people across ages. MiXCR, run by TCRdb on the 5' RACE reads, gives a single entry per CDR3 protein. Seen here are 1.5 million to 2 million distinct CDR3 sequences, about 28% observed once, and the top ten hold 7% to 9%. The specimen sequenced was blood. Receptor source: a woman between 25 and 40 years old in good health. CDR3s include the opening cysteine and the closing phenylalanine or tryptophan. A D gene is named only where the DNA matches it firmly. Expanded clones get a size class; other rows say once, few or many, or leave the size out.

J gene | D gene | clone size | V gene | CDR3 DNA | CDR3 protein
TRBJ1-1 | TRBD1 | NA | TRBV28 | TGTGCCAGCAGTTTTCGGGACAGGGGGCGCGTCACTGAAGCTTTCTTT | CASSFRDRGRVTEAFF
TRBJ2-7 | TRBD2 | few | TRBV3-1 | TGTGCCAGCAGCCGCCTCGAAGGTCTAGCGGGGGACTACGAGCAGTACTTC | CASSRLEGLAGDYEQYF
TRBJ1-1 | NA | NA | TRBV20-1 | TGCAGTGCTAGGTCAGGGGCCGGGAACACTGAAGCTTTCTTT | CSARSGAGNTEAFF
TRBJ1-4 | NA | few | TRBV5-1 | TGCGCCAGCAGCTCCCAACCGAATGAAAAACTGTTTTTT | CASSSQPNEKLFF
TRBJ1-1 | NA | NA | TRBV7-2 | TGTGCCAGCAGCTTCGACAGGCTACTTGAAGCTTTCTTT | CASSFDRLLEAFF
TRBJ1-1 | NA | NA | TRBV6-1 | TGTGCCAGCAGTGAACCGCCAGGGAGCACTGAAGCTTTCTTT | CASSEPPGSTEAFF
TRBJ1-2 | NA | few | TRBV18 | TGTGCCAGCTCGCCCAGGGTTCTGGACTATGGCTACACCTTC | CASSPRVLDYGYTF
TRBJ2-6 | NA | NA | TRBV6-5 | TGTGCCAGCAGTTACTCGAGGACAGTATCCTCTGGGGCCAACGTCCGGACTTTC | CASSYSRTVSSGANVRTF
TRBJ1-2 | TRBD1 | NA | TRBV5-1 | TGCGCCAGCACCCCATCGCCGACAGGGCGCAACTATGACTACACCTTC | CASTPSPTGRNYDYTF
TRBJ2-5 | TRBD2 | NA | TRBV12-3/TRBV12-4 | TGTGCCAGCAGTCGCCAAGCGGGGGTAACGACCCAGTACTTC | CASSRQAGVTTQYF
TRBJ1-6 | NA | few | TRBV5-1 | TGCGCCAGCAGCTCAGGGACGGCGGATAATTCACCCCTCCACTTT | CASSSGTADNSPLHF
TRBJ2-7 | TRBD1 | NA | TRBV6-5 | TGTGCCGGCAGTTTCCCCGGGACAGGGGGCACCGAGCAGTACTTC | CAGSFPGTGGTEQYF
TRBJ2-1 | NA | few | TRBV20-1 | TGCAGTGCTTTACCTAACGGCAATGAGCAGTTCTTC | CSALPNGNEQFF
TRBJ2-5 | NA | few | TRBV6-2/TRBV6-3 | TGTGCCAGCAGTTACTACACCCGGTGGGAGACCCAGTACTTC | CASSYYTRWETQYF
TRBJ1-2 | NA | NA | TRBV5-1 | TGCGCCAGCAGCTATGATACGGGACGGTCCTATGGCTACACCTTC | CASSYDTGRSYGYTF
TRBJ2-4 | TRBD2 | NA | TRBV28 | TGTGCCAGCAGCCCCCAGGTAGCGGGGACAACCTACGGGCAGTACTTC | CASSPQVAGTTYGQYF
TRBJ2-3 | NA | few | TRBV6-5 | TGTGCCAGCAGTTACCCCGACAGCACAGATACGCAGTATTTT | CASSYPDSTDTQYF